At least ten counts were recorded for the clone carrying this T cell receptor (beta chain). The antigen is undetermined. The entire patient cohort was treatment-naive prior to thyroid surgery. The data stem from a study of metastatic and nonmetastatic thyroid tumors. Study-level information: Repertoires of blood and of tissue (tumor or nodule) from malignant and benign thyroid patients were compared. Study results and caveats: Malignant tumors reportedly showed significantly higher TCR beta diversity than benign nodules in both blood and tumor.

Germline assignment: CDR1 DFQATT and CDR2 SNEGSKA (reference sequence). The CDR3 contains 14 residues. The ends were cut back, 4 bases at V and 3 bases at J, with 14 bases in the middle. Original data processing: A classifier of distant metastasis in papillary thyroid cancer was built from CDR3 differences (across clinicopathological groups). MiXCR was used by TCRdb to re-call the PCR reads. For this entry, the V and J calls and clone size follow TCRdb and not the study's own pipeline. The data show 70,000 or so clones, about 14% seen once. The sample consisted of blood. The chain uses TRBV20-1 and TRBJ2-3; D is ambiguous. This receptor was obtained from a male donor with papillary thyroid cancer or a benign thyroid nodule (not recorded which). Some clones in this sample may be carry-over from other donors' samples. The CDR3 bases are TGCAGTGCTAAAAACCCCTCGGCGACAGATACGCAGTATTTT. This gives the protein CSAKNPSATDTQYF.